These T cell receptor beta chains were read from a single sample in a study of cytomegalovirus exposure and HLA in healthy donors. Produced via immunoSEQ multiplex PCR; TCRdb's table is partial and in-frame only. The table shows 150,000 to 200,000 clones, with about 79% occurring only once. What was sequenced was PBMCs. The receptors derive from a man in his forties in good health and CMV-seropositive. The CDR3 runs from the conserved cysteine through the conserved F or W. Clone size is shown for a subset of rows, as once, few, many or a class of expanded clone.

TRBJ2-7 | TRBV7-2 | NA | CASSFSGSPTYEQYF
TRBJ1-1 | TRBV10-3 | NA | CAISARDGTEAFF
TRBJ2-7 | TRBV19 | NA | CASSTSGYEQYF
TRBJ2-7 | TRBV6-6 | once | CASSSGTGPYF
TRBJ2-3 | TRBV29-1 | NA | CSVEPSGSGTDTQYF
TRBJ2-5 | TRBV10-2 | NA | CASGGQQETQYF
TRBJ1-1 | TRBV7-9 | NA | CASSLWDRSTEAFF
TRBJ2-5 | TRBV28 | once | CASRRTVEETQYF
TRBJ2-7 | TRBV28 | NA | CASSSQQAGVGNEQYF
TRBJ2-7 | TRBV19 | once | CASRTSGRVNEQYF
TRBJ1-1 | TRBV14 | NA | CASSPSLNTEAFF
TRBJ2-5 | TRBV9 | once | CASSVSSGSFGQETQYF
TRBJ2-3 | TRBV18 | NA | CASSPTTGTPSTDTQYF
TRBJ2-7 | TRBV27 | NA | CASSNLYDEQYF
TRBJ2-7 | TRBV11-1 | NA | CASRGTSNEQYF
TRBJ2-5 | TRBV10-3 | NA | CATRTVIQETQYF
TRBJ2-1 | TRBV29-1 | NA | CSAGTSGGEQFF
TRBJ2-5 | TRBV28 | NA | CASGLLYQETQYF
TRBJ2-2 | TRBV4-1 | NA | CASSQDLDRGTGELFF
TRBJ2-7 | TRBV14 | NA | CASSLGTSGRAREQYF
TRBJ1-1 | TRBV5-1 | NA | CASSPGEASTEAFF
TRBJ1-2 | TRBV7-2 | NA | CASSSTGTLIVWRGTF
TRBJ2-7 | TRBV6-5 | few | CASSYATSGIREQYF
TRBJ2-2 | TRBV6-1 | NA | CASREQGNTGELFF
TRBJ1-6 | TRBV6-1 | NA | CASSEWGGASSYNSPLHF
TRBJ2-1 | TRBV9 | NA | CASSARGNEQFF
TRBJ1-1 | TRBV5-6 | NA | CASSSGQEIPEAFF
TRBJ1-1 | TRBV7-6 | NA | CASSSLNPGSVTEAFF
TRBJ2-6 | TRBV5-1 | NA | CASSVGTAGNSGANVLTF
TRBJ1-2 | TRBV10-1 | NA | CASSEAQAYGYTF
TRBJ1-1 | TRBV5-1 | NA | CASSLGVTANTEAFF
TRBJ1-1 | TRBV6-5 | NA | CASRRDRDTEAFF
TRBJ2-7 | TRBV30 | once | CAWSVQGAREQYF
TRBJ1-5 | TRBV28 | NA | CASSSRTGGFNQPQHF
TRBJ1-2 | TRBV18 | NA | CASSPDRASLYGYTF
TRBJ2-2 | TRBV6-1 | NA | CASVTGFAGELFF
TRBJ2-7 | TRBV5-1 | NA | CASSSGQEGTGEQYF
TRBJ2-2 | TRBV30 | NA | CAWSVGRTGELFF
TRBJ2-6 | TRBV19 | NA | CASRDRSRSGANVLTF
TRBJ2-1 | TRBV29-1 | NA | CSVEARGRGNEQFF
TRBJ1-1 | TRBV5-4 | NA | CASSLPDPAGNTEAFF
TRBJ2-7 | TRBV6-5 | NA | CASSYSAGSSYEQYF
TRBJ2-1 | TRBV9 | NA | CASSPRSGRAPRNEQFF
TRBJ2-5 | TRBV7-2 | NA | CASSTSGQETQYF
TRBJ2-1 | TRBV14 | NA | CASSLGASGRRYNEQFF
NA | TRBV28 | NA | CASSFAAGAYEQYF
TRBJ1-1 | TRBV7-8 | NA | CASSLWFFGSPNTEAFF
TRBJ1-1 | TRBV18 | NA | CASSPGPGAFF
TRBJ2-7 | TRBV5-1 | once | CASSVLTSYEQYF
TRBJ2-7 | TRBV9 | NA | CASSVQGGEQYF
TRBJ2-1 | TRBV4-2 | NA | CASSQDLSSYNEQFF
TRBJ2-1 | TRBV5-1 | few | CASREGGGYNQQFF
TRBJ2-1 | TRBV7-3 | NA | CASSLDSGTNNEQFF